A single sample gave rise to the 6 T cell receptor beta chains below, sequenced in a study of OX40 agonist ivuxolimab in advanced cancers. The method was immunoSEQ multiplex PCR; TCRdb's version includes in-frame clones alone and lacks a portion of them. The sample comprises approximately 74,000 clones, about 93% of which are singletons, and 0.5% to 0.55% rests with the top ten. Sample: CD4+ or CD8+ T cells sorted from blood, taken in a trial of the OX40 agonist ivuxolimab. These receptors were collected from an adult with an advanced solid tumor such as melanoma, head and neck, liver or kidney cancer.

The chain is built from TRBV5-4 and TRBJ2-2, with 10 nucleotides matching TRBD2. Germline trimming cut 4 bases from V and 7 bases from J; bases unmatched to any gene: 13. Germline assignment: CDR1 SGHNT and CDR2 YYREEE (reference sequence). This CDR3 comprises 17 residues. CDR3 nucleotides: TGTGCCAGCAGCCCCGGGGCCAGCGGGAGGGGTGGCGGGGAGCTGTTTTTT. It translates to CASSPGASGRGGGELFF.

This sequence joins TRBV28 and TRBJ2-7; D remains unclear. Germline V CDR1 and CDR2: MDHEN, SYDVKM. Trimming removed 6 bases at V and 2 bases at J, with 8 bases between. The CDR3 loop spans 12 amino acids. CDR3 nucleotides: TGTGCCAGCAGCCCATCAACCTACGAGCAGTACTTC. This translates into CASSPSTYEQYF.

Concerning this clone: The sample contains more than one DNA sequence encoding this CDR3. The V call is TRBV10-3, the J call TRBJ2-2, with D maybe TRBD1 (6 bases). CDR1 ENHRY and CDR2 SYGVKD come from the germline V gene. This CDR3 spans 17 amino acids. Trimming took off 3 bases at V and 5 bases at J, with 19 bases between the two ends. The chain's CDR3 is CAISEDPPGAETGELFF. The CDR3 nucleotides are TGTGCCATCAGTGAAGATCCTCCAGGGGCGGAAACCGGGGAGCTGTTTTTT.

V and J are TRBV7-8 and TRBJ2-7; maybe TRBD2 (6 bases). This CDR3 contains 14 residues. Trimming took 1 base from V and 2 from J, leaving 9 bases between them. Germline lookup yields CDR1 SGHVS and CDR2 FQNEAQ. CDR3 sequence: CASSLGDSTYEQYF. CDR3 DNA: TGTGCCAGCAGCTTAGGGGACTCAACCTACGAGCAGTACTTC. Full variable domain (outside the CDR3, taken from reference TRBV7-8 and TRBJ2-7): GAGVSQSPRYKVAKRGQDVALRCDPISGHVSLFWYQQALGQGPEFLTYFQNEAQLDKSGLPSDRFFAERPEGSVSTLKIQRTQQEDSAVYLCASSLGDSTYEQYFGPGTRLTVT.

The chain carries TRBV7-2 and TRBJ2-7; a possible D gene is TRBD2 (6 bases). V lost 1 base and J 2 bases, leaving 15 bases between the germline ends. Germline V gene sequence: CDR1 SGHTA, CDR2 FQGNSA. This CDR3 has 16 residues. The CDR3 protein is CASSLGVQRAPYEQYF. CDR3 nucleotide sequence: TGTGCCAGCAGCTTAGGGGTTCAGCGGGCGCCCTACGAGCAGTACTTC.

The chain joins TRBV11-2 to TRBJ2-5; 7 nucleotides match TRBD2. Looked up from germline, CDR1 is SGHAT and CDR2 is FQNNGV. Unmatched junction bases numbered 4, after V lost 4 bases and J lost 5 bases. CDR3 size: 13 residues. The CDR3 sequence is CASSYSGPETQYF. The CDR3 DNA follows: TGTGCCAGCAGCTATAGCGGGCCGGAGACCCAGTACTTC.